Listed below are T cell receptor beta chains from one sample, sequenced in a study of blood T cell repertoires in COVID-19. The data were produced by immunoSEQ multiplex PCR, yet TCRdb's version contains in-frame clones alone and is incomplete. The data show approximately 330,000 clones, roughly 88% seen once. The sequencing input was peripheral blood. The source is a woman aged 45-65 years with active or convalescent COVID-19. CDR3s include the opening cysteine and the closing phenylalanine or tryptophan. Fields, in order: V gene, D gene, J gene, clone size, CDR3 protein, CDR3 DNA. D genes are given only for firm matches. Clone size is not always given. Where it is, it says once, few, many or a class for expanded clones.

>TRBV21-1|.|TRBJ1-5|.
CASSRDRRSAFVVQPQHF
TGTGCCAGCAGCAGGGACAGGCGTTCTGCCTTCGTCGTTCAGCCCCAGCATTTT
>TRBV16|TRBD1|TRBJ1-1|.
CASSLRQGQTEAFF
TGTGCCAGCAGCCTAAGACAGGGGCAGACTGAAGCTTTCTTT
>TRBV20-1|TRBD2|TRBJ2-1|.
CSASRAKAGLYNEQFF
TGCAGTGCTAGTAGGGCCAAAGCGGGACTCTACAATGAGCAGTTCTTC
>TRBV4-2|TRBD1|TRBJ1-6|.
CASSQGTGSSYNSPLHF
TGTGCCAGCAGCCAAGGGACAGGGAGCTCCTATAATTCACCCCTCCACTTT
>TRBV4-1|.|TRBJ1-4|.
CASSQGYEEKLFF
TGCGCCAGCAGCCAAGGGTATGAGGAAAAACTGTTTTTT
>TRBV2|TRBD1|TRBJ1-6|.
CASSEVGQGRSPLHF
TGTGCCAGCAGTGAAGTGGGACAGGGGCGATCACCCCTCCACTTT
>TRBV7-8|.|TRBJ1-3|.
CASSSWGVEAIYF
TGTGCCAGCAGCTCATGGGGGGTAGAAGCCATATATTTT
>TRBV7-7|TRBD2|TRBJ2-1|.
CASSLLVPGLAGALGSYNEQFF
TGTGCTAGCAGTCTATTAGTTCCGGGACTAGCGGGAGCCCTAGGCTCCTACAATGAGCAGTTCTTC
>TRBV19|TRBD1|TRBJ2-2|.
CASSTPGQDTGELFF
TGTGCCAGTAGCACACCGGGACAGGACACCGGGGAGCTGTTTTTT
>TRBV2|TRBD2|TRBJ2-2|.
CASRSGGANTGELFF
TGTGCCAGCAGATCCGGGGGGGCGAACACCGGGGAGCTGTTTTTT
>TRBV2|.|TRBJ1-5|.
CASSRGYSNQPQHF
TGTGCCAGCAGTCGGGGTTATAGCAATCAGCCCCAGCATTTT
>TRBV7-2|TRBD1|TRBJ2-7|.
CASSPYRGSYEQYF
TGTGCCAGCAGCCCCTACAGGGGCTCCTACGAGCAGTACTTC
>TRBV5-1|TRBD2|TRBJ2-5|.
CASSLVASGGGSQETQYF
TGCGCCAGCAGCTTGGTGGCTAGCGGGGGAGGTAGTCAAGAGACCCAGTACTTC
>TRBV5-6|.|TRBJ2-3|.
CASSLVSGPGDTQYF
TGTGCCAGCAGCTTGGTGAGCGGTCCCGGGGATACGCAGTATTTT
>TRBV11-2|.|TRBJ1-1|.
CASSTRLGGTEAFF
TGTGCCAGCAGCACCCGACTGGGTGGCACTGAAGCTTTCTTT
>TRBV11-2|TRBD2|TRBJ2-7|.
CASSPSTSGRYEQYF
TGTGCCAGCAGCCCTTCGACTAGCGGGAGGTACGAGCAGTACTTC
>TRBV25-1|TRBD1|TRBJ2-2|.
CASSATGTNTGELFF
TGTGCCAGCAGTGCGACAGGGACGAACACCGGGGAGCTGTTTTTT
>TRBV6-5|TRBD2|TRBJ2-7|.
CASSYSGRAGEQYF
TGTGCCAGCAGTTATTCGGGACGAGCGGGAGAGCAGTACTTC
>TRBV10-3|TRBD1|TRBJ1-2|.
CAITQTGQGIIYGYTF
TGTGCCATCACTCAAACGGGACAGGGGATCATCTATGGCTACACCTTC
>TRBV19|TRBD1|TRBJ1-1|.
CASSIGPDRGHTEAFF
TGTGCCAGTAGTATAGGGCCAGACAGGGGGCACACTGAAGCTTTCTTT
>TRBV6-6|TRBD1|TRBJ1-5|.
CASSGQGSGRSQPQHF
TGTGCCAGCTCTGGACAGGGGAGCGGGCGTAGTCAGCCCCAGCATTTT
>TRBV15|TRBD1|TRBJ2-5|.
CATRPGTVQETQYF
TGTGCCACCAGACCCGGGACAGTACAAGAGACCCAGTACTTC
>TRBV5-1|TRBD1|TRBJ1-6|.
CASSPGQGAYSPLHF
TGCGCCAGCAGCCCCGGACAGGGGGCTTATTCACCCCTCCACTTT
>TRBV24-1|.|TRBJ2-7|.
CATSVVEGTYEQYF
TGTGCCACCAGTGTCGTAGAGGGTACCTACGAGCAGTACTTC
>TRBV19|.|TRBJ2-2|.
CASNSQGRHTGELFF
TGTGCCAGTAATTCACAGGGGAGGCATACCGGGGAGCTGTTTTTT
>TRBV5-1|TRBD1|TRBJ2-5|.
CASSQGQLGAQYF
TGCGCCAGCAGCCAGGGACAGCTGGGGGCCCAGTACTTC
>TRBV21-1|.|TRBJ2-3|.
CASEQGDREADTQYF
TGTGCCAGCGAACAGGGGGACAGGGAAGCAGATACGCAGTATTTT
>TRBV7-6|TRBD2|TRBJ2-7|.
CASSSQAGGPHEQYF
TGTGCCAGCAGCTCCCAAGCGGGGGGCCCGCACGAGCAGTACTTC
>TRBV20-1|.|TRBJ1-2|.
CSGRVRGYTF
TGCAGTGGCCGGGTCCGGGGCTACACCTTC
>TRBV6-5|.|TRBJ1-5|.
CASSYREYGNQPQHF
TGTGCCAGCAGCTACAGGGAGTACGGCAATCAGCCCCAGCATTTT
>TRBV7-9|.|TRBJ1-2|.
CASSSDRGGARNYGYTF
TGTGCCAGCAGCTCGGACCGAGGAGGGGCACGGAACTATGGCTACACCTTC
>TRBV7-3|TRBD2|TRBJ2-5|.
CASSLRGGDETQYF
TGTGCCAGCAGCTTAAGGGGGGGAGATGAGACCCAGTACTTC
>TRBV7-8|.|TRBJ1-5|.
CASSLGSAGNQPQHF
TGTGCCAGCAGCTTAGGATCGGCGGGCAATCAGCCCCAGCATTTT
>TRBV5-8|TRBD1|TRBJ1-2|.
CASSHGQGHGYTF
TGTGCCAGCAGCCACGGACAGGGGCATGGCTACACCTTC
>TRBV9|.|TRBJ1-5|.
CASSGGNSNQPQHF
TGTGCCAGCAGCGGCGGGAATAGCAATCAGCCCCAGCATTTT
>TRBV24-1|.|TRBJ2-7|.
CATSDSPRSGSYEQYF
TGTGCCACCAGTGATTCCCCAAGGAGCGGTTCCTACGAGCAGTACTTC
>TRBV27|TRBD1|TRBJ1-1|.
CASSGGTGNTEAFF
TGTGCCAGCAGTGGGGGGACAGGCAACACTGAAGCTTTCTTT
>TRBV5-4|TRBD1|TRBJ2-7|.
CASSWGTGLVEQYF
TGTGCCAGCAGCTGGGGGACAGGGTTGGTCGAGCAGTACTTC
>TRBV5-1|TRBD1|TRBJ1-6|.
CASSLSRQGLNSPLHF
TGCGCCAGCAGCTTGTCCCGACAGGGGCTGAATTCACCCCTCCACTTT
>TRBV5-5|TRBD1|TRBJ1-1|few
CASSSRSTGANTEAFF
TGTGCCAGCAGCTCGAGAAGTACAGGGGCGAACACTGAAGCTTTCTTT
>TRBV5-1|.|TRBJ2-5|.
CASSLAGIGRGETQYF
TGCGCCAGCAGCTTGGCCGGAATAGGACGGGGGGAGACCCAGTACTTC
>TRBV11-2|.|TRBJ1-6|.
CASTPDSYNSPLHF
TGTGCCAGCACCCCGGACAGCTATAATTCACCCCTCCACTTT
>TRBV5-4|TRBD1|TRBJ2-1|.
CASSRDRGNSYNEQFF
TGTGCCAGCAGCCGGGACAGGGGGAACTCCTACAATGAGCAGTTCTTC
>TRBV30|.|TRBJ2-7|.
CAWSGSHEQYF
TGTGCCTGGAGTGGGAGCCACGAGCAGTACTTC
>TRBV30|.|TRBJ1-2|.
CAWSVQEPYGYTF
TGTGCCTGGAGTGTACAGGAGCCCTATGGCTACACCTTC
>TRBV3-1/TRBV3-2|.|TRBJ2-4|.
CASSHLDLLAKNIQYF
TGTGCCAGCAGCCACCTAGATCTCCTAGCCAAAAACATTCAGTACTTC
>TRBV10-1|TRBD1|TRBJ1-1|.
CASSGTGTANTEAFF
TGCGCCAGCAGTGGAACTGGGACAGCGAACACTGAAGCTTTCTTT
>TRBV7-8|.|TRBJ1-5|.
CASSLSGGAANSNQPQHF
TGTGCCAGCAGCTTAAGCGGGGGGGCAGCCAATAGCAATCAGCCCCAGCATTTT